Presented here are 14 T cell receptor beta chains from one specimen sequenced in a study of blood T cells in healthy people across ages (dated by TCRdb to the mid-2010s). Libraries were prepared through 5' RACE. Sequencing relied on an Illumina HiSeq 2500. The second PCR ran for roughly 7 to 12 cycles and used a J-beta primer mix along with a sample-barcoded 5' primer. In-frame beta chains were kept once TCRdb had trimmed the public reads at Q25 with fastp and called clones with MiXCR. Each record represents a unique CDR3 protein, reported with the most common genes and DNA among its rows. In this sample the table shows some 790,000 distinct CDR3 sequences, 29% of which occur a single time. The ten largest clones take up 17% of the sample. The sequencing sample was made of blood. The receptors here all came from an elderly woman in good health.

This clonotype was counted at least ten times. The V gene is TRBV7-7, the J gene TRBJ2-5; the D is unclear. Germline CDR1 SSHAT, CDR2 FNYEAQ (reference sequence). Trimming removed 5 bases at V and 1 base at J, with 14 bases between. The CDR3 covers 15 residues. The CDR3 spells CASSPGSRLQETQYF. CDR3 nucleotide sequence: TGTGCCAGCAGCCCCGGATCTAGGCTCCAAGAGACCCAGTACTTC.

This clonotype was found a few times. This sequence joins TRBV11-2 and TRBJ1-5, with a weak D call TRBD1 (5 bases). In germline, CDR1 is SGHAT, CDR2 FQNNGV. The germline V and J ends were trimmed by 0 bases and 5 bases, with 11 bases remaining between them. The CDR3 has 15 residues. The CDR3 DNA is TGTGCCAGCAGCTTAGATGGTGGCAGGGATCAGCCCCAGCATTTT. Protein product: CASSLDGGRDQPQHF.

This clonotype has more than one count but fewer than ten. The junction differs from germline at one of its ends, possibly a read error. The chain carries TRBV20-1 and TRBJ1-4; 10 bases agree with TRBD1. Germline-derived CDR1 and CDR2 are DFQATT and SNEGSKA (reference sequence). CDR3 length: 15 amino acids. Here the CDR3 DNA reads TGCAGTGCCAGAGATCAGGACAGGGGGAATGAAAAACGGTTTTTT. It translates to CSARDQDRGNEKRFF.

The chain uses TRBV3-1 and TRBJ1-1, with D possibly TRBD1 on 6 matching bases. The CDR3 covers 13 residues. V was clipped by 1 base and J by 6 bases, with 9 bases between them. Germline V gene data show CDR1 as LGHDT and CDR2 as YNNKEL (reference sequence). CDR3 in DNA: TGTGCCAGCAGCCAAGTTGGGACATCTGAAGCTTTCTTT. Amino acids: CASSQVGTSEAFF.

CDR3 in DNA: TGCGCCAGCAGCTTGGACCTCAGGGGGAGAGGTTCACCCCTCCACTTT. This gives the protein CASSLDLRGRGSPLHF. The rearrangement uses TRBV5-1 and TRBJ1-6; the match to TRBD1 covers 7 bases. This CDR3 is built from 16 residues. Germline assignment: CDR1 SGHRS and CDR2 YFSETQ. The junction had 9 bases not matched to a gene; V was cut back by 0 bases and J by 9 bases.

This clonotype was counted ten times or more. This chain joins TRBV6-2 or TRBV6-3 and TRBJ2-3; 8 bases map to TRBD1. Trimming removed 8 bases from V and 5 bases from J; junction bases left unmatched: 6. The CDR3 is 13 residues long. Germline V lookup: CDR1 MNHEY, CDR2 SVGEGT. CDR3 in amino acids: CASAGTGKDTQYF. CDR3 in DNA: TGTGCCAGCGCCGGGACAGGTAAAGATACGCAGTATTTT.

As regards this clonotype: This may arise from a read error, as a much more abundant clone is one base away. V is TRBV24-1 and J is TRBJ1-5; tentatively, D is TRBD1 (5 bases). The CDR3 consists of 15 residues. CDR1 and CDR2 from the germline V gene are KGHDR and SFDVKD. CDR3 sequence (DNA): TGTGCCACCAGTGACTCGGCAGGGAGCAATCAGCCCCGGCATTTT. Residues: CATSDSAGSNQPRHF.

This clonotype was seen only a few times. Since a much larger clone is just one base distant, this may be a read error. The chain couples TRBV7-9 to TRBJ2-3; D is undetermined. This CDR3 region has 13 residues. V lost 10 bases, J lost 2 bases, and 13 bases lay in between. Germline CDR1 SEHNR, CDR2 FQNEAQ (reference sequence). For the CDR3, the DNA is TGTGCCAACCTAAATGACTTCACAGATACGCAGTATTTT. It codes for CANLNDFTDTQYF.

This clonotype was picked up many times. The chain joins TRBV6-2 or TRBV6-3 to TRBJ1-4; D is ambiguous. Germline CDR1 and CDR2: MNHEY and SVGEGT. Trimming pared 6 bases from V and 8 bases from J, leaving 22 bases between. This CDR3 has 16 residues. CDR3 amino acids: CASRPEAGRDREKLFF. The DNA of the CDR3 is TGTGCCAGCAGGCCTGAAGCGGGGAGGGATCGCGAAAAACTGTTTTTT.

A note on this clonotype: Given a much more abundant clone one base away, this may be a read error. This chain links TRBV11-2 with TRBJ2-7; D is unresolved. V was trimmed by 1 base and J by 5 bases, leaving 18 bases between them. CDR3 length: 16 amino acids. Germline CDR1 and CDR2: SGHAT and FQNNGV. CDR3 loop: CASSLGALHRTNEQYF. CDR3 DNA: TGTGCCAGCAGCTTAGGGGCCCTCCACCGGACCAACGAGCAGTACTTC.

The chain is built from TRBV10-3 and TRBJ2-5; D is ambiguous. CDR1 is ENHRY and CDR2 is SYGVKD in the germline V gene. Trimming stripped 0 bases from V and 11 bases from J, with 13 bases between. The length of the CDR3 is 13 residues. This chain's CDR3 is CAISESVALRQYF. The CDR3 nucleotides read TGTGCCATCAGTGAGTCGGTCGCCCTCCGGCAGTACTTC.

With respect to this clonotype: A read error may explain this, as a much larger clone is one base away. The CDR3 DNA is TGTGCCAGCAGCGACGGACGGAGCTATGACTACACCTTC. Amino acids: CASSDGRSYDYTF. The chain recombines TRBV6-6 with TRBJ1-2, with unresolved D. The length of the CDR3 is 13 residues. The germline gives CDR1 MNHNY, CDR2 SVGAGI (reference sequence).

This clonotype appeared a few times. The gene calls are TRBV20-1 and TRBJ2-7; 8 bases map to TRBD1. The CDR3 loop spans 12 amino acids. Per the germline V gene, CDR1 is DFQATT and CDR2 is SNEGSKA (reference sequence). V gave up 5 bases and J gave up 2 bases; unmatched junction bases: 2. The CDR3: CSAYRGAYEQYF. In nucleotides, the CDR3 is TGCAGTGCTTACAGGGGGGCCTACGAGCAGTACTTC.

This clonotype was found a few times. This chain joins TRBV9 and TRBJ2-5; D might be TRBD1 (5 bases). Germline V CDR1 and CDR2: SGDLS, YYNGEE. The V end was cut by 0 bases, the J end by 5 bases, with 11 bases between. This CDR3 spans 14 amino acids. Here the CDR3 reads CASSVGIGVETQYF. The CDR3 DNA reads TGTGCCAGCAGCGTAGGAATAGGGGTTGAGACCCAGTACTTC.